These T cell receptor beta chains were read from a single sample in a study of cytomegalovirus exposure and HLA in healthy donors. The method was immunoSEQ multiplex PCR; TCRdb's version includes in-frame clones alone and lacks a portion of them. The sample contains roughly 80,000 clones, approximately 93% of which appear only once. Sequencing was performed on PBMCs. The receptors derive from a young woman in good health and CMV-seronegative. Both conserved end residues are part of each CDR3. A D gene is named only where the DNA matches it firmly. Only some rows state a clone size, as once, few, many or a class for expanded clones.

clone size	V gene	D gene	J gene	CDR3 protein	CDR3 DNA
-	TRBV5-1	-	TRBJ1-2	CASSPGVPNYGYTF	TGCGCCAGCAGCCCCGGGGTACCTAACTATGGCTACACCTTC
-	TRBV13	-	TRBJ2-5	CASSLEAGETQYF	TGTGCCAGCAGCTTAGAAGCAGGAGAGACCCAGTACTTC
-	TRBV11-1	-	TRBJ2-5	CASSLLSGPGQETQYF	TGTGCCAGCAGCTTATTGTCCGGTCCCGGCCAAGAGACCCAGTACTTC
-	TRBV2	-	TRBJ2-7	CASRSPGGYEQYF	TGTGCCAGCAGATCCCCTGGCGGGTACGAGCAGTACTTC
-	TRBV7-9	-	TRBJ1-2	CASSLPARHLRGYTF	TGTGCCAGCAGCTTACCCGCCAGGCACTTAAGGGGCTACACCTTC
-	TRBV6-4	-	TRBJ1-6	CASSDSLDKNSPLHF	TGTGCCAGCAGTGACTCTTTGGACAAAAATTCACCCCTCCACTTT
-	TRBV7-8	TRBD2	TRBJ2-5	CASSLGGYQGLAIQETQYF	TGTGCCAGCAGCTTAGGGGGTTATCAGGGACTAGCGATCCAAGAGACCCAGTACTTC
-	TRBV6-6	-	TRBJ1-2	CASGGSRNLGYGYTF	TGTGCCAGCGGGGGGTCACGGAACCTCGGCTATGGCTACACCTTC
-	TRBV4-1	-	TRBJ1-2	CASTPRGHQLDYGYTF	TGCGCCAGCACGCCTCGTGGGCATCAACTTGACTATGGCTACACCTTC
-	TRBV7-2	-	TRBJ2-7	CASSLHYEQYF	TGTGCCAGCAGCTTACACTACGAGCAGTACTTC
-	TRBV27	TRBD1	TRBJ2-1	CASSSTTGEYNEQFF	TGTGCCAGCAGTTCCACGACAGGGGAATACAATGAGCAGTTCTTC
-	TRBV19	-	TRBJ2-1	CASSIQNSYNEQFF	TGTGCCAGTAGTATACAGAACTCCTACAATGAGCAGTTCTTC
-	TRBV18	-	TRBJ2-2	CASSPRHLKDTGELFF	TGTGCCAGCTCACCACGACACCTAAAGGACACCGGGGAGCTGTTTTTT
once	TRBV19	TRBD1	TRBJ2-5	CASSLGQGVRETQYF	TGTGCCAGTAGCTTGGGACAGGGAGTTAGAGAGACCCAGTACTTC
-	TRBV7-6	TRBD2	TRBJ2-7	CASSPGGGVYEQYF	TGTGCCAGCAGCCCGGGAGGAGGGGTCTACGAGCAGTACTTC
-	TRBV6-1	TRBD2	TRBJ2-1	CASSVGTSGRASEQFF	TGTGCCAGCAGTGTCGGGACTAGCGGGAGGGCGAGTGAGCAGTTCTTC
-	TRBV6-5	TRBD2	TRBJ2-1	CASSERGGTSNEQFF	TGTGCCAGCAGCGAGCGGGGGGGGACTTCTAATGAGCAGTTCTTC
once	TRBV7-9	TRBD1	TRBJ2-7	CASSPAGTGGYEQYF	TGTGCCAGCAGCCCAGCCGGGACAGGGGGCTACGAGCAGTACTTC
-	TRBV11-3	-	TRBJ2-1	CASSLRGYNEQFF	TGTGCCAGCAGCTTACGGGGGTACAATGAGCAGTTCTTC
-	TRBV27	TRBD1	TRBJ1-5	CATIGGQGAEWGNQPQHF	TGTGCCACTATTGGAGGACAGGGGGCAGAATGGGGCAATCAGCCCCAGCATTTT
-	TRBV6-1	-	TRBJ1-1	CASTPGRRTEAFF	TGTGCCAGCACTCCGGGGAGGCGCACTGAAGCTTTCTTT
-	TRBV6-5	TRBD1	TRBJ2-1	CASSSPTQGARNEQFF	TGTGCCAGCAGTTCCCCTACACAGGGGGCGAGGAATGAGCAGTTCTTC
-	TRBV27	TRBD1	TRBJ1-4	CASSLTRTGFEKLFF	TGTGCCAGCAGTTTGACTCGGACAGGGTTCGAAAAACTGTTTTTT
-	TRBV21-1	-	TRBJ2-3	CASSKVPGETDTQYF	TGTGCCAGCAGCAAAGTGCCAGGGGAAACAGATACGCAGTATTTT
-	TRBV13	-	TRBJ1-5	CASSLGVRQPQHF	TGTGCCAGCAGCTTAGGGGTGCGTCAGCCCCAGCATTTT
once	TRBV10-3	TRBD2	TRBJ2-1	CAISEPSGTLEQFF	TGTGCCATCAGTGAGCCTAGCGGGACCCTCGAGCAGTTCTTC
-	TRBV29-1	-	TRBJ2-7	CSVADMAPYEQYF	TGCAGCGTTGCCGACATGGCACCCTACGAGCAGTACTTC